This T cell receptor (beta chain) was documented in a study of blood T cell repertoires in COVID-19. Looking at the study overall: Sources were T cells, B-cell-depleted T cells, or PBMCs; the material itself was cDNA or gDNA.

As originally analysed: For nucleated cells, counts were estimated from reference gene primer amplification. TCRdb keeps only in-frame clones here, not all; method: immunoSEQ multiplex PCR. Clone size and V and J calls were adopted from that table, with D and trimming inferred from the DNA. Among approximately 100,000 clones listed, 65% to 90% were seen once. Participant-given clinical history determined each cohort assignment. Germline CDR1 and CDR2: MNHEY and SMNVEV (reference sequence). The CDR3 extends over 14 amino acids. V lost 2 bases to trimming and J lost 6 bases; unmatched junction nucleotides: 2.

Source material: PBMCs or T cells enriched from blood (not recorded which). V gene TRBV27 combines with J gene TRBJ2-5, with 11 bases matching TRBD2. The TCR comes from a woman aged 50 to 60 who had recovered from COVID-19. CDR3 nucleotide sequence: TGTGCCAGCAGTTTACTAGCGGGGGGCCAGACCCAGTACTTC. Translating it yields CASSLLAGGQTQYF.